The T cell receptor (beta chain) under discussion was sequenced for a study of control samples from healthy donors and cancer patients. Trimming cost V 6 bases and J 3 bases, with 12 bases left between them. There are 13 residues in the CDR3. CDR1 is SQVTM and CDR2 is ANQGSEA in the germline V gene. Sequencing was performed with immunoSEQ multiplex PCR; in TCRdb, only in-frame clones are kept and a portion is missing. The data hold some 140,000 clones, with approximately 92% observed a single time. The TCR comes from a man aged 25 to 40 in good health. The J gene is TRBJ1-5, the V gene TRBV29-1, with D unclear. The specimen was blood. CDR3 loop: CSVRSGFNQPQHF. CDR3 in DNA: TGCAGCGTCCGGTCGGGGTTCAATCAGCCCCAGCATTTT.